The clone carrying this TCR beta chain was seen ten or more times. Its antigen is not known. This specimen comes from a study of response to subunit inactivated influenza vaccine. Study-wide results and limits: Each seasonal influenza vaccination, the authors suggested, recruits few new T cells.

Germline CDR1 SGHRS, CDR2 YFSETQ. CDR3 length: 13 residues. The V segment lost 3 bases and the J segment 5 bases; nucleotides outside the gene matches: 3. Using its own MiXCR run on the RT-PCR reads, TCRdb lists one record per CDR3 protein. The table records approximately 490,000 distinct CDR3 sequences, less than 7.5% of them present only once. This chain uses TRBV5-1 with TRBJ2-5, with 8 bases that match TRBD1. The material sequenced was PBMCs from blood, taken around 25 months after vaccination. This TCR derives from a man between 50 and 70 years old who received an inactivated influenza vaccine. CDR3 region: CASSSRGLETQYF. The CDR3 DNA reads TGCGCCAGCAGCTCCAGGGGGCTCGAGACCCAGTACTTC.